This T cell receptor beta chain is from a study of radiotherapy plus CTLA-4 blockade in lung cancer. Study as a whole: Disease control was present in 30% to 40% of patients, and objective responses in roughly 17%.

Here immunoSEQ multiplex PCR was the method, and the copy in TCRdb shows in-frame clones only, minus some. The sample lists around 55,000 clones, 70% to 85% occurring once. This clone appeared a single time. Its antigen is undetermined. CDR3 length equals 16 residues. J lost 1 base, V lost 3 bases, and 5 bases had no gene match. Germline V gives CDR1 LNHDA, CDR2 SQIVND (reference sequence). Study findings and constraints: Blood-borne expansion of tumor-derived TCR clones followed radiotherapy plus ipilimumab.

J is TRBJ2-7 and V is TRBV19; 11 nucleotides agree with TRBD2. The clonotype originates from a human donor with non-small cell lung cancer whose response to radiotherapy plus ipilimumab could not be evaluated. The sample consisted of peripheral blood, taken from a patient treated with radiotherapy plus ipilimumab. As DNA, the CDR3 is TGTGCCAGTAGTATGTATTGGACTAGCGGGTCCTACGAGCAGTACTTC. Translated: CASSMYWTSGSYEQYF.